This T cell receptor beta chain originates from a study of T cell responses to AZD1222 COVID-19 vaccine. Study summary: Both about-4-week and about-12-week second-dose recipients were combined. Whole-study results and caveats: The repertoires were collected only after the peak T cell response.

Sequencing used immunoSEQ multiplex PCR; TCRdb keeps in-frame clones, though not all of them. The repertoire consists of some 100,000 clones, with roughly 84% occurring once and the leading ten covering about 1.5%. Trimming cost V 4 bases and J 1 base, with 10 bases left between them. There are 13 residues in the CDR3. In germline, CDR1 is SQVTM, CDR2 ANQGSEA. As for this clone: Its antigen remains unidentified.

The chain combines TRBV29-1 with TRBJ1-1; possibly TRBD1 for D (5 bases). The source material was peripheral blood, sampled on day 0 of AZD1222 vaccination. The receptor's source is an adult in good health. CDR3 protein: CSVAGRTNTEAFF. The CDR3 DNA is TGCAGCGTTGCGGGGCGTACGAACACTGAAGCTTTCTTT.